This T cell receptor beta chain was sequenced during a study of post-analysis software for immune sequencing data. Across the study: Several disease courses (relapsing-remitting, secondary progressive and progressive-relapsing) of multiple sclerosis were included.

CDR1 SGHRS and CDR2 YFSETQ come from the germline V gene. The V end lost 0 bases, the J end lost 4 bases, and 10 bases lay between the germline ends. This CDR3 comprises 14 residues. Included in the TCR beta cDNA libraries were unique molecular identifiers. Input amounts of 1 to 10 million T cells were used. These gave around 500,000 cDNA molecules, so each molecule approximated one T cell. TCRdb reprocessed the PCR reads with MiXCR, giving one entry per CDR3 protein. This sample carries 550,000 to 700,000 distinct CDR3 sequences, roughly 47% of them seen once, and the ten largest clones take about 1.5%. Study conclusions and caveats: For normalized Chao1 diversity, multiple sclerosis patients scored significantly lower than controls did. Patients had higher frequencies than controls of about 5 TRBV segments, including TRBV5-6, TRBV5-1 and TRBV20-1. Samples from a shared batch, those prepared together, strongly co-clustered by F measure.

For this clonotype: Its target is not known.

The source of this sequence is a girl between 10 and 17 years old with multiple sclerosis. Sample: blood. The chain uses TRBV5-1 and TRBJ1-2, with D unclear. CDR3 sequence: CASSLGQSAYGYTF. As DNA, the CDR3 is TGCGCCAGCAGCTTGGGGCAGAGCGCCTATGGCTACACCTTC.